This T cell receptor beta chain appears in the sequencing data of a study of T cells after yellow fever vaccination. This clonotype was picked up many times. V dropped 4 bases and J dropped 6 bases, with 15 bases sitting between them. Germline assignment: CDR1 SGHRS and CDR2 YFSETQ. The CDR3 runs to 14 residues. Via MiXCR, TCRdb re-called the 5' RACE reads, giving one row per CDR3 protein. The data contain approximately 69,000 distinct CDR3 sequences, 5.9% of them singletons. Sequenced here: CD4+ T cells sorted from PBMCs, sampled less than 18 days after the first yellow fever vaccination. This clonotype was sampled from a man between 18 and 35 years old who received the YFV17D yellow fever vaccine. The V and J genes are TRBV5-1 and TRBJ2-3; no clear D. The chain's CDR3 is CASSPKNKDDTQYF. CDR3 bases: TGCGCCAGCAGCCCAAAGAACAAGGATGATACGCAGTATTTT.